One and the same sample provided the 26 T cell receptor beta chains below, sequenced in a study of blood T cell repertoires in COVID-19. Assay: immunoSEQ multiplex PCR; the TCRdb copy retains only in-frame clones and omits some. The sample yields around 120,000 clones, 86% seen once. Sequencing was performed on peripheral blood. The receptors shown here come from a man in his sixties or seventies who had recovered from COVID-19.

The V call is TRBV27, the J call TRBJ1-4; D is perhaps TRBD1 (6 bases). The CDR3 covers 14 residues. Germline CDR1 is MNHEY and CDR2 is SMNVEV (reference sequence). V gave up 4 bases and J gave up 8 bases, with 14 bases separating them. This CDR3 is CASSSRQVREKLFF. Written as DNA, the CDR3 is TGTGCCAGCAGTTCCCGACAGGTAAGGGAAAAACTGTTTTTT.

The table lists this clone with a count of one. The J gene is TRBJ2-7, the V gene TRBV5-4, with TRBD2 identical over 10 bases. Germline V lookup: CDR1 SGHNT, CDR2 YYREEE (reference sequence). This CDR3 contains 17 residues. With V trimmed by 1 base and J by 0 bases, 7 bases remained unmatched. CDR3 nucleotide sequence: TGTGCCAGCAGCTTGAGTCTAGCGGGGGATTACTCCTACGAGCAGTACTTC. It codes for CASSLSLAGDYSYEQYF. The full variable domain, with the rest looked up from reference TRBV5-4 and TRBJ2-7, is ETGVTQSPTHLIKTRGQQVTLRCSSQSGHNTVSWYQQALGQGPQFIFQYYREEENGRGNFPPRFSGLQFPNYSSELNVNALELDDSALYLCASSLSLAGDYSYEQYFGPGTRLTVT.

This chain uses TRBV19 with TRBJ1-5; D is uncertain. V was clipped by 1 base and J by 5 bases, with 6 bases between them. Per the germline V gene, CDR1 is LNHDA and CDR2 is SQIVND (reference sequence). This CDR3 is 13 amino acids long. This CDR3 reads CASSIALDQPQHF. The CDR3 DNA sequence: TGTGCCAGTAGTATAGCCCTCGATCAGCCCCAGCATTTT. The full variable domain, in which reference TRBV19 and TRBJ1-5 provide the parts outside the CDR3, is DGGITQSPKYLFRKEGQNVTLSCEQNLNHDAMYWYRQDPGQGLRLIYYSQIVNDFQKGDIAEGYSVSREKKESFPLTVTSAQKNPTAFYLCASSIALDQPQHFGDGTRLSIL.

V and J are TRBV4-2 and TRBJ1-2; D is undetermined. The CDR3 loop spans 13 amino acids. Trimming shortened V by 4 bases and J by 5 bases, and 11 bases separated the two germline ends. Germline CDR1 is LGHNA and CDR2 is YNFKEQ. The CDR3 is CASSPLSGYGYTF. For the CDR3, the DNA is TGTGCCAGCAGCCCCCTAAGCGGTTATGGCTACACCTTC.

This chain connects TRBV19 to TRBJ1-2; D call uncertain. There are 14 residues in the CDR3. CDR1 and CDR2 (germline): LNHDA, SQIVND (reference sequence). Trimming stripped 8 bases from V and 8 bases from J, with 21 bases between. In DNA form, the CDR3 reads TGTGCCAGTTCGCCGGTCCAAATGCGTTCGGGCTACACCTTC. It yields the protein CASSPVQMRSGYTF.

The chain couples TRBV18 to TRBJ1-2; possible D gene TRBD1, 5 bases. Germline V gene sequence: CDR1 KGHSH, CDR2 LQKENI. This CDR3 is built from 15 residues. V was cut by 4 bases and J by 5 bases, with 17 bases left in between. The CDR3 reads CASSRYEDSIYGYTF. The CDR3 nucleotides are TGTGCCAGCTCACGGTACGAAGACAGCATTTATGGCTACACCTTC. The variable domain in full, completed from reference TRBV18 and TRBJ1-2, reads NAGVMQNPRHLVRRRGQEARLRCSPMKGHSHVYWYRQLPEEGLKFMVYLQKENIIDESGMPKERFSAEFPKEGPSILRIQQVVRGDSAAYFCASSRYEDSIYGYTFGSGTRLTVV.

The rearrangement joins TRBV19 to TRBJ2-2; 10 positions agree with TRBD1. Looked up from germline, CDR1 is LNHDA and CDR2 is SQIVND (reference sequence). V lost 6 bases and J lost 6; bases outside the gene matches: 16. The CDR3 spans 18 residues. The CDR3 DNA sequence: TGTGCCAGTAGCCACCTCGGTAGGACAGGGGGAGTGTCCGGGGAGCTGTTTTTT. Its protein product is CASSHLGRTGGVSGELFF.

This clone is judged medium-sized (0.01 to 0.1%). V usage is TRBV7-9 and J usage is TRBJ1-4, with D maybe TRBD1 (6 bases). Germline V gives CDR1 SEHNR, CDR2 FQNEAQ (reference sequence). This CDR3 region has 14 residues. Trimming left V 2 bases short and J 8 bases short, with 12 bases between. The CDR3 sequence: CASSLIQGNEKLFF. DNA for the CDR3: TGTGCCAGCAGCTTAATACAGGGAAACGAAAAACTGTTTTTT. Full variable domain (remainder filled in from reference TRBV7-9 and TRBJ1-4): DTGVSQNPRHKITKRGQNVTFRCDPISEHNRLYWYRQTLGQGPEFLTYFQNEAQLEKSRLLSDRFSAERPKGSFSTLEIQRTEQGDSAMYLCASSLIQGNEKLFFGSGTQLSVL.

This chain joins TRBV5-4 and TRBJ2-5, with D possibly being TRBD1 (6 bases). This CDR3 is 17 amino acids long. Trimming pared 0 bases from V and 0 bases from J, leaving 15 bases between. CDR1 is SGHNT, CDR2 YYREEE, per germline (reference sequence). The CDR3 region has the DNA TGTGCCAGCAGCTTGGTGGGCCGAGAGGGGGACCAAGAGACCCAGTACTTC. This translates into CASSLVGREGDQETQYF.

The chain uses TRBV3-1 (or the pseudogene TRBV3-2) and TRBJ2-7; a weak D match, TRBD2 (5 bases). The CDR3 has 12 residues. V lost 3 bases and J lost 4, with 7 bases in between. The germline V gene has CDR1 LGHDT and CDR2 YNNKEL (reference sequence). DNA of the CDR3: TGTGCCAGCAGCCACCGGGGATACGAGCAGTACTTC. It yields the protein CASSHRGYEQYF.

The genes are TRBV6-1 and TRBJ2-7; D ambiguous. The CDR3 totals 13 residues. The germline V and J ends were trimmed by 3 bases and 0 bases, with 6 bases remaining between them. Germline V gives CDR1 MNHNS, CDR2 SASEGT. The CDR3 reads CASSEYGSYEQYF. In DNA, the CDR3 is TGTGCCAGCAGTGAGTACGGCTCCTACGAGCAGTACTTC.

The genes are TRBV24-1 and TRBJ2-7; D not certain. V lost 6 bases, J lost 6 bases, and 11 bases lay in between. Germline-derived CDR1 and CDR2 are KGHDR and SFDVKD. CDR3 length equals 12 residues. In nucleotides, the CDR3 is TGTGCCACCAGTCAAGAGTCGGGCGAGCAGTACTTC. Protein: CATSQESGEQYF.

The CDR3, as DNA: TGTGCCAGTAGACCTCCGGGACACTCCACCTCTGGAAACACCATATATTTT. Amino acid sequence: CASRPPGHSTSGNTIYF. J is TRBJ1-3 and V is TRBV19; D perhaps matches TRBD1 (6 bases). The CDR3 runs to 17 residues. V lost 6 bases and J lost 0, with 18 bases in between. CDR1 and CDR2 (germline): LNHDA, SQIVND (reference sequence).

The J gene is TRBJ2-5, the V gene TRBV10-3, with a tentative D call TRBD1 (6 bases). The ends were cut back, 1 base at V and 5 bases at J, with 8 bases in the middle. The CDR3 sequence is 13 residues long. Per germline, CDR1 ENHRY and CDR2 SYGVKD. The CDR3 DNA reads as TGTGCCATCAGTGAGTGGCAGGGGGAGACCCAGTACTTC. Protein sequence: CAISEWQGETQYF.

The V and J genes are TRBV3-1 (or the pseudogene TRBV3-2) and TRBJ1-2, with unresolved D. V lost 2 bases and J lost 3, with 13 bases in between. The V gene's germline CDR1 is LGHDT and CDR2 YNNKEL (reference sequence). The CDR3 is 15 residues long. CDR3 sequence: CASSQLLLTDYGYTF. Written as DNA, the CDR3 is TGTGCCAGCAGCCAACTTCTTTTAACGGACTATGGCTACACCTTC.

The chain is built from TRBV7-2 and TRBJ2-3; no reliable D call. This CDR3 contains 14 residues. Trimming took off 5 bases at V and 5 bases at J, with 14 bases between the two ends. Germline assignment: CDR1 SGHTA and CDR2 FQGNSA. The CDR3 DNA reads TGTGCCAGCAGCCCCTCAATCGGTCTAGATACGCAGTATTTT. Its protein is CASSPSIGLDTQYF.

This clone was seen more than once but under ten times. This sample includes further DNA sequences coding for the same CDR3. The J gene is TRBJ1-1, the V gene TRBV28, with D possibly TRBD1 on 6 matching bases. The V and J ends lost 6 bases and 0 bases respectively, with 17 bases between them. The length of the CDR3 is 16 residues. Germline lookup yields CDR1 MDHEN and CDR2 SYDVKM. The DNA for the CDR3 is TGTGCCAGCAGCCTCCAAGGACAGCTCATGAACACTGAAGCTTTCTTT. It encodes CASSLQGQLMNTEAFF.

This chain joins TRBV7-2 and TRBJ2-7; 9 nucleotides align to TRBD2. CDR3 length equals 15 residues. Per germline, CDR1 SGHTA and CDR2 FQGNSA. J lost 1 base, V lost 3 bases, and 4 bases had no gene match. CDR3 amino acids: CASSFRAGGSYEQYF. The CDR3 region has the DNA TGTGCCAGCAGCTTCAGAGCGGGAGGATCCTACGAGCAGTACTTC.

CDR3 coding DNA: TGCAGCGTTGCCAGCTCCTATAATTCACCCCTCCACTTT. Translation: CSVASSYNSPLHF. The chain is built from TRBV29-1 and TRBJ1-6; D is unresolved. The V gene's germline CDR1 is SQVTM and CDR2 ANQGSEA. The CDR3 is 13 amino acids. V was trimmed by 4 bases and J by 0 bases, leaving 4 bases between them.

This clone was seen just once. The chain is built from TRBV9 and TRBJ2-1; TRBD2 aligns across 11 bases. The CDR3 length is 16 residues. CDR1 SGDLS and CDR2 YYNGEE come from the germline V gene. V lost 0 bases, J lost 4 bases, and 3 bases stayed unmatched. As DNA, the CDR3 is TGTGCCAGCAGCGTAGCGGGGACTAGCGGATACAATGAGCAGTTCTTC. It codes for CASSVAGTSGYNEQFF.

The CDR3 bases are TGTGCCAGCAGCCCGGACAGGGGCGGTGAAGCTTTCTTT. Its protein product is CASSPDRGGEAFF. The rearrangement joins TRBV7-7 to TRBJ1-1, with 9 bases fitting TRBD1. J lost 7 bases, V lost 5 bases, and 5 bases had no gene match. The CDR3 contains 13 residues. Germline values: CDR1 SSHAT, CDR2 FNYEAQ (reference sequence).

The rearrangement links TRBV28 to TRBJ2-7; D perhaps matches TRBD2 (6 bases). CDR1 is MDHEN, CDR2 SYDVKM, per germline. V gave up 2 bases and J gave up 0 bases, with 8 bases separating them. CDR3 length: 14 residues. The chain's CDR3 is CASSLAGSSYEQYF. In DNA form, the CDR3 reads TGTGCCAGCAGTTTAGCGGGGAGCTCCTACGAGCAGTACTTC.

The chain joins TRBV2 to TRBJ1-6, with 9 bases identical to TRBD1. Germline V gene sequence: CDR1 SNHLY, CDR2 FYNNEI. The trim removed 10 bases at V and 7 bases at J, leaving 2 bases unmatched. The CDR3 has 12 residues. This CDR3 reads CATGTGNSPLHF. The CDR3 coding sequence is TGTGCCACCGGGACAGGGAATTCACCCCTCCACTTT.

V and J are TRBV5-1 and TRBJ2-2; 7 nucleotides line up with TRBD2. Germline V CDR1 and CDR2: SGHRS, YFSETQ. V shed 1 base, J shed 0 bases, and the junction held 6 bases outside the gene matches. The CDR3 has 17 amino acids. The CDR3: CASSLRGVVTNTGELFF. In DNA, the CDR3 is TGCGCCAGCAGCTTGCGGGGGGTTGTCACGAACACCGGGGAGCTGTTTTTT. The variable domain in full, completed from reference TRBV5-1 and TRBJ2-2, reads KAGVTQTPRYLIKTRGQQVTLSCSPISGHRSVSWYQQTPGQGLQFLFEYFSETQRNKGNFPGRFSGRQFSNSRSEMNVSTLELGDSALYLCASSLRGVVTNTGELFFGEGSRLTVL.

The chain employs TRBV11-2 and TRBJ1-5; D is unresolved. This CDR3 has 16 residues. The germline CDR1 and CDR2 sequences are SGHAT and FQNNGV. V was clipped by 0 bases and J by 2 bases, with 11 bases between them. The CDR3 DNA reads as TGTGCCAGCAGCTTAGATCCTGTTGGGCGCAATCAGCCCCAGCATTTT. It is translated as CASSLDPVGRNQPQHF.

The chain combines TRBV11-2 with TRBJ2-5, with D unresolved. Germline V gene sequence: CDR1 SGHAT, CDR2 FQNNGV. Trimming shortened V by 4 bases and J by 5 bases, and 11 bases separated the two germline ends. The CDR3 length is 13 residues. The CDR3 DNA follows: TGTGCCAGCAGCTCGTTAGCTGTCGAGACCCAGTACTTC. Translated, it gives CASSSLAVETQYF.